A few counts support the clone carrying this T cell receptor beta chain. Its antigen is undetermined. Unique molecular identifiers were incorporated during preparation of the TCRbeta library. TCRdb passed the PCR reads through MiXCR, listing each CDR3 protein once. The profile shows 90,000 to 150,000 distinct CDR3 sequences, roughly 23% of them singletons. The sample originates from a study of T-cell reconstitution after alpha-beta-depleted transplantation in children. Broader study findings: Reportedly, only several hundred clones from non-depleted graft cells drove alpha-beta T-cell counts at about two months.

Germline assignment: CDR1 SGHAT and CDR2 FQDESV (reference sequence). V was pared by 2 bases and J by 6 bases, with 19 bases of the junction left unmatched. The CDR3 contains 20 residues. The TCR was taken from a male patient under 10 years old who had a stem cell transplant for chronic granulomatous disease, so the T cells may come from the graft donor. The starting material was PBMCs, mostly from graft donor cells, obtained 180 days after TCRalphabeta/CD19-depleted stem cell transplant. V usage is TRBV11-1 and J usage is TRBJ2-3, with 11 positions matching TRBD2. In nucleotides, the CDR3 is TGTGCCAGCAGCTTATTACTAGCGGGAGTGGTAGTCCTTAGCATCGATACGCAGTATTTT. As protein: CASSLLLAGVVVLSIDTQYF.